This TCR beta chain was found in a study of T-cell reconstitution after alpha-beta-depleted transplantation in children. Study outcomes and limitations: T-cell counts and diversity at one year post-transplant came mainly from newly produced T cells. Reports say that about two months after transplant, the alpha-beta T cells came out of several hundred graft clones that had expanded.

V shed 5 bases and J shed 0 bases, with 10 bases lying between them. The CDR3 sequence is 14 residues long. The germline gives CDR1 SGHAT, CDR2 FQNNGV. The TCRbeta library incorporated unique molecular identifiers. TCRdb re-derived calls from the PCR reads in MiXCR, one entry per CDR3 protein. The sample has 4,400 or so distinct CDR3 sequences, 9.5% to 15% seen once. This clonotype was seen at least ten times. Its matching antigen is unknown. This clonotype was obtained from a male patient aged 2 to 10 who had a stem cell transplant for acute lymphoblastic leukemia, so the T cells may come from the graft donor. The chain joins TRBV11-2 to TRBJ1-1; D is undetermined. The sample here was PBMCs, mostly from graft donor cells, taken 60 days after TCRalphabeta/CD19-depleted stem cell transplant. CDR3 loop: CASSRRAMNTEAFF. The CDR3 DNA is TGTGCCAGCAGCCGTCGGGCTATGAACACTGAAGCTTTCTTT.